The 31 T cell receptor beta chains in this list originate from one sample, sequenced in a study of T cells in localized non-small cell lung cancer (dated by TCRdb to about 2020). The library was made by the immunoSEQ multiplex PCR assay. The clones in this table, taken by TCRdb from immuneACCESS, are in-frame only. Not every clone is retained; where verified, under half of the shortfall comes from an unresolved V gene, and the cause of the rest is unknown. The sample table lists approximately 41,000 clones, about 85% of them with a count of one. Jointly, the top ten make up roughly 7.1% of the sample. The sequences come from peripheral blood, collected before any cancer treatment. The receptors stem from a woman aged 18-49 years with stage III lung adenocarcinoma.

The gene calls are TRBV25-1 and TRBJ2-2; D tentatively reads TRBD1 or TRBD2 (5 bases each). V was clipped by 4 bases and J by 5 bases, with 11 bases between them. CDR1 and CDR2 (germline): MGHDK, SYGVNS. The CDR3 is made up of 14 amino acids. In DNA form, the CDR3 reads TGTGCCAGCAGTGTCAGGGAGAATACCGGGGAGCTGTTTTTT. Its translation is CASSVRENTGELFF.

The V and J genes are TRBV29-1 and TRBJ1-1; TRBD1 is a possible D gene (6 bases). The V and J ends lost 4 bases and 2 bases respectively, with 17 bases between them. The CDR3 is 15 residues long. Germline loops: CDR1 SQVTM, CDR2 ANQGSEA. The CDR3 DNA is TGCAGCGTTGGGACGGGTTCGGGACACAACACTGAAGCTTTCTTT. Protein: CSVGTGSGHNTEAFF.

V usage is TRBV2 and J usage is TRBJ2-3, with no clear D. CDR3 length equals 15 residues. Trimming left V 3 bases short and J 0 bases short, with 10 bases between. Germline CDR1 SNHLY, CDR2 FYNNEI. The DNA of the CDR3 is TGTGCCAGCAGTGAGAGTTACCGTAGCACAGATACGCAGTATTTT. Encoded protein: CASSESYRSTDTQYF.

The J gene is TRBJ1-2, the V gene TRBV4-1, with unresolved D. Germline V gives CDR1 MGHRA, CDR2 YSYEKL. V gave up 0 bases and J gave up 4 bases, with 12 bases separating them. The CDR3 is 15 residues long. CDR3 residues: CASSQEEKAGYGYTF. CDR3 sequence (DNA): TGCGCCAGCAGCCAAGAGGAAAAGGCCGGCTATGGCTACACCTTC.

This chain links TRBV11-3 with TRBJ2-5; D perhaps matches TRBD1 (5 bases). The CDR3 runs 13 residues. The V end was cut by 6 bases, the J end by 5 bases, with 13 bases between. The V gene's germline CDR1 is SGHNT and CDR2 YENEEA. The CDR3 DNA reads as TGTGCCAGCAGTATCCAGGGTGGTGAGACCCAGTACTTC. As protein: CASSIQGGETQYF.

This chain links TRBV6-6 with TRBJ1-2; tentative D call: TRBD1 (5 bases). Trimming shortened V by 1 base and J by 8 bases, and 11 bases separated the two germline ends. Germline lookup yields CDR1 MNHNY and CDR2 SVGAGI (reference sequence). This CDR3 is 13 amino acids long. CDR3 nucleotide sequence: TGTGCCAGCAGTTACTTGAAGCGGGACGGCTACACCTTC. Amino acids: CASSYLKRDGYTF.

CDR3 residues: CASSLGQGVMNTEAFF. As DNA, the CDR3 is TGTGCCAGCAGCTTGGGACAGGGGGTTATGAACACTGAAGCTTTCTTT. V gene TRBV5-5 combines with J gene TRBJ1-1; TRBD1 matches 9 bases. This CDR3 region has 16 residues. J gave up 0 bases and V 0 bases, and 3 bases lay outside the gene matches. Germline V gene lookup returns CDR1 SGHKS and CDR2 YYEKEE (reference sequence). The variable domain in full, completed from reference TRBV5-5 and TRBJ1-1, reads DAGVTQSPTHLIKTRGQQVTLRCSPISGHKSVSWYQQVLGQGPQFIFQYYEKEERGRGNFPDRFSARQFPNYSSELNVNALLLGDSALYLCASSLGQGVMNTEAFFGQGTRLTVV.

The chain links TRBV6-6 to TRBJ1-4, with TRBD1 identical over 8 bases. Germline values: CDR1 MNHNY, CDR2 SVGAGI (reference sequence). V trimming: 1 base; J trimming: 8 bases; junction bases outside the gene matches: 0. The CDR3 is 13 residues long. CDR3 coding DNA: TGTGCCAGCAGTTACTGGACAGGGGAAAAACTGTTTTTT. Encoded protein: CASSYWTGEKLFF.

J is TRBJ2-1 and V is TRBV10-1, with D possibly being TRBD2 (6 bases). The V and J ends lost 8 bases and 4 bases respectively, with 18 bases between them. Germline CDR1 is WNHNN and CDR2 is SYGVQD (reference sequence). This CDR3 contains 15 residues. The DNA of the CDR3 is TGCGCCAGCTACAACGCGGGGAGATCTTACAATGAGCAGTTCTTC. As protein: CASYNAGRSYNEQFF.

The rearrangement links TRBV6-7 to TRBJ1-2; 9 bases line up with TRBD1. TRBV6-7 is recorded as an ORF, its role being uncertain. The CDR3 spans 15 residues. V lost 8 bases and J lost 7; bases outside the gene matches: 14. CDR3 DNA: TGTGCCAGCGGAGTAGAACGGACAGGGGCTTGTGGCTACACCTTC. It yields the protein CASGVERTGACGYTF.

V gene TRBV28 combines with J gene TRBJ1-1; 8 bases are a match to TRBD1. Germline V gene lookup returns CDR1 MDHEN and CDR2 SYDVKM. The V and J ends lost 6 bases and 0 bases, in that order; junction bases with no gene match: 6. CDR3 length equals 15 residues. CDR3 residues: CASSSTGAVNTEAFF. CDR3 in DNA: TGTGCCAGCAGCTCGACAGGGGCGGTGAACACTGAAGCTTTCTTT.

The chain couples TRBV7-3 to TRBJ2-3; possibly TRBD2 for D (5 bases). V was trimmed by 6 bases and J by 2 bases, leaving 12 bases between them. CDR3 length: 14 residues. The germline gives CDR1 SGHTA, CDR2 FQGTGA. DNA for the CDR3: TGTGCCAGCAGGGTGGGCGGGTCCACAGATACGCAGTATTTT. It yields the protein CASRVGGSTDTQYF.

This clone occurred once. J is TRBJ1-6 and V is TRBV4-1; D possibly corresponds to TRBD1 (5 bases). Trimming removed 1 base from V and 0 bases from J, with 13 bases in between. CDR1 is MGHRA, CDR2 YSYEKL, per germline. This CDR3 region has 18 residues. CDR3: CASSQAGPASSYNSPLHF. The CDR3 DNA reads TGCGCCAGCAGCCAAGCAGGGCCAGCCAGCTCCTATAATTCACCCCTCCACTTT.

This chain links TRBV4-1 with TRBJ2-7, with D tentatively TRBD1 (6 bases). With 3 bases removed from V and 6 bases from J, the gap between germline ends came to 12 bases. Looked up from germline, CDR1 is MGHRA and CDR2 is YSYEKL. This CDR3 spans 13 amino acids. This CDR3 is CASSQETGTEQYF. The CDR3 nucleotides are TGCGCCAGCAGCCAGGAAACAGGGACCGAGCAGTACTTC.

The rearrangement links TRBV21-1 to TRBJ1-5; the tabulated D call, TRBD1, remains unverified against the DNA. TRBV21-1 is marked as a pseudogene. This CDR3 is 16 amino acids long. Written as DNA, the CDR3 is TGTGCCAGCAGCAATGGGACAGGGAGGGAGAATCAGCCCCAGCATTTT. It is translated as CASSNGTGRENQPQHF.

The table lists this clone with a few counts. The chain joins TRBV5-6 to TRBJ2-1, with 11 bases fitting TRBD2. CDR1 and CDR2 (germline): SGHDT, YYEEEE. This CDR3 region has 15 residues. V was pared by 4 bases and J by 8 bases, with 8 bases of the junction left unmatched. The CDR3 nucleotides are TGTGCCAGCAGCCAGGGACTAGCGGCTAAGGATGAGCAGTTCTTC. Translated, it gives CASSQGLAAKDEQFF.

A few counts support this clone. Other DNA sequences of this sample code for an identical CDR3. This chain uses TRBV5-1 with TRBJ2-3; D possibly uses TRBD1 or TRBD2 (5 bases each). Per the germline V gene, CDR1 is SGHRS and CDR2 is YFSETQ. The ends were cut back, 0 bases at V and 2 bases at J, with 10 bases in the middle. The CDR3 covers 15 residues. The CDR3 sequence is CASSLVGTTTDTQYF. The CDR3 DNA sequence: TGCGCCAGCAGCTTGGTAGGGACCACCACAGATACGCAGTATTTT. The full variable domain, completed using reference TRBV5-1 and TRBJ2-3, is KAGVTQTPRYLIKTRGQQVTLSCSPISGHRSVSWYQQTPGQGLQFLFEYFSETQRNKGNFPGRFSGRQFSNSRSEMNVSTLELGDSALYLCASSLVGTTTDTQYFGPGTRLTVL.

This clone showed up just once. The J gene is TRBJ1-5, the V gene TRBV18; D gene ambiguous. CDR3 length equals 14 residues. V lost 2 bases and J lost 4, with 9 bases in between. Per germline, CDR1 KGHSH and CDR2 LQKENI. DNA for the CDR3: TGTGCCAGCTCACCAGGCAGGTCGAATCAGCCCCAGCATTTT. As protein: CASSPGRSNQPQHF.

This chain joins TRBV6-1 and TRBJ1-2; perhaps TRBD1 as D (5 bases). Deletions cut 2 bases from V and 8 bases from J, with 12 bases between. CDR1 and CDR2 (germline): MNHNS, SASEGT. The CDR3 loop spans 13 amino acids. The CDR3 nucleotides read TGTGCCAGCAGTGAATGGGGCGTTGAGGGCTACACCTTC. Translating it yields CASSEWGVEGYTF.

This rearrangement joins TRBV19 to TRBJ1-1; TRBD1 matches at 7 bases. The CDR3 covers 14 residues. Germline CDR1 reads LNHDA; CDR2 reads SQIVND (reference sequence). V was clipped by 5 bases and J by 2 bases; unmatched bases: 5. The CDR3 region is CASSVGQANTEAFF. The CDR3 nucleotides read TGTGCCAGTAGTGTCGGACAGGCCAACACTGAAGCTTTCTTT.

This chain uses TRBV4-1 with TRBJ1-3; D gene ambiguous. Per germline, CDR1 MGHRA and CDR2 YSYEKL. CDR3 length: 15 amino acids. V lost 1 base to trimming and J lost 2 bases, with 9 bases between them. The CDR3 sequence is CASSQGTLTGNTIYF. The CDR3 DNA sequence: TGCGCCAGCAGCCAAGGCACCTTGACTGGAAACACCATATATTTT.

The chain recombines TRBV14 with TRBJ1-4; D is uncertain. Per the germline V gene, CDR1 is SGHDN and CDR2 is FVKESK. V was cut by 0 bases and J by 7 bases, with 9 bases left in between. The CDR3 covers 14 residues. As DNA, the CDR3 is TGTGCCAGCAGCCAAGACGTGGAGGGTGAAAAACTGTTTTTT. It specifies CASSQDVEGEKLFF.

The chain links TRBV7-9 to TRBJ2-7; 7 nucleotides match TRBD1. The germline V gene encodes CDR1 SEHNR and CDR2 FQNEAQ (reference sequence). Trimming took 0 bases from V and 7 from J; bases not matched to a gene: 6. The CDR3 totals 14 residues. CDR3 protein: CASSLAGGDGEQYF. CDR3 bases: TGTGCCAGCAGCTTAGCAGGGGGCGATGGGGAGCAGTACTTC.

This sequence joins TRBV5-6 and TRBJ2-3; D not resolved. CDR1 and CDR2 from the germline V gene are SGHDT and YYEEEE. The CDR3 sequence is 16 residues long. V was trimmed by 2 bases and J by 0 bases, leaving 13 bases between them. As DNA, the CDR3 is TGTGCCAGCAGCTTAATGGCCAGGCCGAGCACAGATACGCAGTATTTT. Residues: CASSLMARPSTDTQYF. The full variable domain, its missing parts supplied by reference TRBV5-6 and TRBJ2-3, is DAGVTQSPTHLIKTRGQQVTLRCSPKSGHDTVSWYQQALGQGPQFIFQYYEEEERQRGNFPDRFSGHQFPNYSSELNVNALLLGDSALYLCASSLMARPSTDTQYFGPGTRLTVL.

The chain carries TRBV5-6 and TRBJ2-3; D remains ambiguous. Germline CDR1 and CDR2: SGHDT and YYEEEE. Trimming left V 0 bases short and J 1 base short, with 9 bases between. The CDR3 extends over 15 amino acids. The CDR3 nucleotides are TGTGCCAGCAGCTTGGCCCGAGAGGGCACAGATACGCAGTATTTT. Its protein is CASSLAREGTDTQYF.

This clone was seen a handful of times. CDR3 amino acids: CASNWHGTDSKNTEAFF. CDR3 nucleotides: TGTGCCAGCAACTGGCATGGGACAGACTCTAAGAACACTGAAGCTTTCTTT. The V call is TRBV2, the J call TRBJ1-1; 7 bases line up with TRBD1. CDR3 length: 17 amino acids. Germline CDR1 SNHLY, CDR2 FYNNEI. J lost 1 base, V lost 7 bases, and 15 bases had no gene match.

The V and J genes are TRBV18 and TRBJ2-3; D ambiguous. The CDR3 extends over 12 amino acids. The V gene lost 1 base and the J gene lost 5 bases, with 4 bases spanning the gap. In germline, CDR1 is KGHSH, CDR2 LQKENI. In DNA, the CDR3 is TGTGCCAGCTCACCACGGGAAGATACGCAGTATTTT. It yields the protein CASSPREDTQYF.

The chain couples TRBV9 to TRBJ2-2, with no clear D. Germline loops: CDR1 SGDLS, CDR2 YYNGEE. This CDR3 region has 13 residues. V was clipped by 4 bases and J by 0 bases, with 4 bases between them. In DNA form, the CDR3 reads TGTGCCAGCAGCAGAACGAACACCGGGGAGCTGTTTTTT. Residues: CASSRTNTGELFF.

The chain is built from TRBV30 and TRBJ2-3, with D hard to call. Per germline, CDR1 GTSNPN and CDR2 SVGIG (reference sequence). The CDR3 sequence is 12 residues long. Trimming stripped 0 bases from V and 6 bases from J, with 7 bases between. The CDR3 here is CAWSVRFDTQYF. The CDR3 nucleotides read TGTGCCTGGAGTGTAAGGTTTGATACGCAGTATTTT.

The chain's CDR3 is CASSTGQGRETQYF. The DNA of the CDR3 is TGCGCCAGCAGCACGGGACAGGGAAGGGAGACCCAGTACTTC. This chain joins TRBV5-1 and TRBJ2-5, with TRBD1 matching 9 bases. The CDR3 consists of 14 residues. J gave up 5 bases and V 4 bases, and 6 bases lay outside the gene matches. Looked up from germline, CDR1 is SGHRS and CDR2 is YFSETQ.

This chain links TRBV5-1 with TRBJ1-2, with 7 bases identical to TRBD1. The CDR3 length is 14 residues. Trimming removed 4 bases from V and 8 bases from J; junction bases left unmatched: 11. In germline, CDR1 is SGHRS, CDR2 YFSETQ. The CDR3 region is CASSTPQGEEGYTF. For the CDR3, the DNA is TGCGCCAGCAGCACGCCCCAGGGGGAGGAGGGCTACACCTTC.